This TCR beta chain is from a study of PD-1 blockade in classical Hodgkin lymphoma. J was trimmed by 5 bases and V by 6 bases; bases with no gene match: 20. Germline assignment: CDR1 MNHEY and CDR2 SMNVEV (reference sequence). The CDR3 consists of 19 residues. Libraries were prepared by immunoSEQ multiplex PCR; TCRdb keeps only in-frame clonotypes and omits some of them. The sample carries more than 90,000 clones, around 89% recorded once. Exposure to brentuximab vedotin varied, and each patient had relapsed following autologous stem cell transplantation. Points on this clone: Its target is not known.

Findings and limits, study-wide: Complete responders' baseline diversity resembled that of newly diagnosed patients.

The sample consisted of peripheral blood mononuclear cells (PBMCs), taken before the second cycle of nivolumab. The V and J genes are TRBV27 and TRBJ2-1, with 9 bases identical to TRBD2. This sequence was found in a human donor with classical Hodgkin lymphoma. The CDR3 DNA reads as TGTGCCAGCAGCAAGCTTCGGGGACTAGCAGGGGACATCAACAATGAGCAGTTCTTC. It specifies CASSKLRGLAGDINNEQFF.